These 8 T cell receptor beta chains came from one sample sequenced in a study of T-cell reconstitution after alpha-beta-depleted transplantation in children. Unique molecular identifiers were incorporated into the prepared TCRbeta library. TCRdb fed the PCR reads into MiXCR, producing one record per CDR3 protein. In the table there are a few hundred thousand distinct CDR3 sequences, 25% to 30% of which are singletons. This specimen consisted of PBMCs, obtained before TCRalphabeta/CD19-depleted stem cell transplant. The receptors were sampled from a boy under two years old with Wiskott-Aldrich syndrome, due to receive a stem cell transplant.

The rearrangement links TRBV20-1 to TRBJ1-1; D possibly corresponds to TRBD1 (5 bases). The germline V gene encodes CDR1 DFQATT and CDR2 SNEGSKA (reference sequence). This CDR3 comprises 13 residues. Trimming pared 3 bases from V and 4 bases from J, leaving 12 bases between. This chain's CDR3 is CSASSRGVTEAFF. For the CDR3, the DNA is TGCAGTGCTAGTTCCCGGGGGGTCACTGAAGCTTTCTTT.

The chain couples TRBV12-3 or TRBV12-4 to TRBJ1-5; D is ambiguous. Trimming left V 2 bases short and J 0 bases short, with 8 bases between. This CDR3 comprises 15 residues. As DNA, the CDR3 is TGTGCCAGCAGTTTAAATCGCGATAGCAATCAGCCCCAGCATTTT. This encodes CASSLNRDSNQPQHF.

V usage is TRBV29-1 and J usage is TRBJ2-7, with 7 bases matching TRBD1. Germline assignment: CDR1 SQVTM and CDR2 ANQGSEA. This CDR3 is built from 13 residues. The ends lost 8 bases at V and 6 bases at J; junction bases unmatched: 13. The CDR3 loop reads CSFWALDRPEQYF. The CDR3 DNA reads as TGCAGCTTCTGGGCACTGGACAGGCCCGAGCAGTACTTC.

The genes are TRBV6-5 and TRBJ2-1, with TRBD2 identical over 10 bases. Germline V CDR1 and CDR2: MNHEY, SVGAGI. The V gene end was trimmed by 4 bases and the J gene end by 6 bases; junction bases not matched to a gene: 9. The CDR3 is 16 amino acids. CDR3 nucleotide sequence: TGTGCCAGCAGTTCCAGATTAGCGGGAGGTTCCAATGAGCAGTTCTTC. Translation gives CASSSRLAGGSNEQFF.

This rearrangement joins TRBV5-8 to TRBJ2-3; D gene ambiguous. The CDR3 is made up of 16 amino acids. Germline-derived CDR1 and CDR2 are SGHTS and YDEGEE. V shed 0 bases and J shed 0 bases, with 11 bases lying between them. The CDR3 region has the DNA TGTGCCAGCAGCTTGGGGAACTCCCTTAGCACAGATACGCAGTATTTT. Translation gives CASSLGNSLSTDTQYF.

This clonotype was counted a few times. The rearrangement uses TRBV5-1 and TRBJ2-1; unclear D gene. V lost 0 bases to trimming and J lost 7 bases, with 17 bases between them. The germline gives CDR1 SGHRS, CDR2 YFSETQ. This CDR3 has 16 residues. CDR3 residues: CASSLARQLSLNEQFF. DNA for the CDR3: TGCGCCAGCAGCTTGGCCCGGCAATTGAGTTTGAATGAGCAGTTCTTC.

The chain employs TRBV19 and TRBJ1-1; 8 bases line up with TRBD1. Germline lookup yields CDR1 LNHDA and CDR2 SQIVND (reference sequence). V was pared by 3 bases and J by 0 bases, with 3 bases of the junction left unmatched. The length of the CDR3 is 15 residues. In DNA, the CDR3 is TGTGCCAGTAGTATCGACAGGGGTATGAACACTGAAGCTTTCTTT. Its protein product is CASSIDRGMNTEAFF.

The chain has TRBV20-1 and TRBJ2-3; 13 bases line up with TRBD2. This CDR3 has 14 residues. J lost 4 bases, V lost 4 bases, and 2 bases had no gene match. Germline values: CDR1 DFQATT, CDR2 SNEGSKA (reference sequence). The DNA of the CDR3 is TGCAGTGCTACCGGACTAGCGGGAGCAGATACGCAGTATTTT. Encoded protein: CSATGLAGADTQYF.